The rows below give T cell receptor beta chains drawn from one sample of a study of CD4 T cells in relation to SARS-CoV-2 and coronaviruses. TCRdb's copy holds only in-frame clones and misses some; the assay was immunoSEQ multiplex PCR. The data show more than 55,000 clones, approximately 90% seen once. Sample: memory CD4+ T cells from PBMCs. These TCRs come from a human donor in good health. CDR3s include the opening cysteine and the closing phenylalanine or tryptophan. The D gene is left open where the match is weak. Clone size is not always given. Where it is, it says once, few, many or a class for expanded clones.

v_gene: TRBV6-2/TRBV6-3
d_gene: NA
j_gene: TRBJ2-7
abundance: NA
CDR3nt: TGTGCCAGCAGTTACAGGGGATTCCAGTACTTC
CDR3aa: CASSYRGFQYF

v_gene: TRBV5-4
d_gene: NA
j_gene: TRBJ2-1
abundance: NA
CDR3nt: TGTGCCAGCAGCCTACAACTAGGGCGAGAAAATGAGCAGTTCTTC
CDR3aa: CASSLQLGRENEQFF

v_gene: TRBV5-1
d_gene: TRBD1
j_gene: TRBJ2-1
abundance: NA
CDR3nt: TGCGCCAGCAGCTTGGCGGAGACAGGGAAAAAGCTTTGGGATGAGCAGTTCTTC
CDR3aa: CASSLAETGKKLWDEQFF

v_gene: TRBV5-4
d_gene: NA
j_gene: TRBJ2-1
abundance: NA
CDR3nt: TGTGCCAGCAGCTTACGGCTGCGGTTCTTC
CDR3aa: CASSLRLRFF

v_gene: TRBV28
d_gene: NA
j_gene: TRBJ1-2
abundance: NA
CDR3nt: TGTGCCAGCAGTTTAAGGGCTACTACTAACTATGGCTACACCTTC
CDR3aa: CASSLRATTNYGYTF

v_gene: TRBV19
d_gene: TRBD1
j_gene: TRBJ2-3
abundance: NA
CDR3nt: TGTGCCAGTAGTATAGTAACAGGGGGTCAAGATACGCAGTATTTT
CDR3aa: CASSIVTGGQDTQYF

v_gene: TRBV19
d_gene: NA
j_gene: TRBJ1-1
abundance: few
CDR3nt: TGTGCCAGTAGTTCAGGGGCCGGGTACACTGAAGCTTTCTTT
CDR3aa: CASSSGAGYTEAFF

v_gene: TRBV6-4
d_gene: NA
j_gene: TRBJ2-7
abundance: once
CDR3nt: TGTGCCAGGAAGGACAGACGATACGAGCAGTACTTC
CDR3aa: CARKDRRYEQYF

v_gene: TRBV5-1
d_gene: NA
j_gene: TRBJ1-1
abundance: NA
CDR3nt: TGCGCCAGCAGCTTGGGGGGGTTAGGAACTGAAGCTTTCTTT
CDR3aa: CASSLGGLGTEAFF

v_gene: TRBV6-1
d_gene: NA
j_gene: TRBJ2-7
abundance: NA
CDR3nt: TGTGCCAGCAGTGAGCGTAGGGGGGATGTATACGAGCAGTACTTC
CDR3aa: CASSERRGDVYEQYF

v_gene: TRBV28
d_gene: NA
j_gene: TRBJ1-5
abundance: NA
CDR3nt: TGTGCCAGCAGTCCTGCGACCTACGGAAGCAATCAGCCCCAGCATTTT
CDR3aa: CASSPATYGSNQPQHF

v_gene: TRBV28
d_gene: NA
j_gene: TRBJ2-5
abundance: NA
CDR3nt: TGTGCCAGCAGTCCCATGAACAGGTTCCAAGAGACCCAGTACTTC
CDR3aa: CASSPMNRFQETQYF

v_gene: TRBV27
d_gene: NA
j_gene: TRBJ2-5
abundance: NA
CDR3nt: TGTGCCAGCAGTTCCTCCCAAGAGACCCAGTACTTC
CDR3aa: CASSSSQETQYF

v_gene: TRBV11-2
d_gene: NA
j_gene: TRBJ2-5
abundance: NA
CDR3nt: TGTGCCAGCAGCTTTCGCAGGGGTGCCGAGACCCAGTACTTC
CDR3aa: CASSFRRGAETQYF

v_gene: TRBV28
d_gene: NA
j_gene: TRBJ1-2
abundance: NA
CDR3nt: TGTGCCAGCATGCGGGACTATGGCTACACCTTC
CDR3aa: CASMRDYGYTF

v_gene: TRBV25-1
d_gene: NA
j_gene: TRBJ1-6
abundance: few
CDR3nt: TGTGCCAGCAGTGAAAGCGGTAATTCACCCCTCCACTTT
CDR3aa: CASSESGNSPLHF

v_gene: TRBV9
d_gene: NA
j_gene: TRBJ2-7
abundance: NA
CDR3nt: TGTGCCAGCAGCGTGCAGGGCGATACCTACGAGCAGTACTTC
CDR3aa: CASSVQGDTYEQYF

v_gene: TRBV2
d_gene: NA
j_gene: TRBJ1-3
abundance: NA
CDR3nt: TGTGCCAGCAGCCCGGGACTTCTTGGAAACACCATATATTTT
CDR3aa: CASSPGLLGNTIYF

v_gene: TRBV28
d_gene: NA
j_gene: TRBJ1-5
abundance: NA
CDR3nt: TGTGCCAGCAGTTTATTTGGGGGGAGCAATCAGCCCCAGCATTTT
CDR3aa: CASSLFGGSNQPQHF

v_gene: TRBV11-3
d_gene: NA
j_gene: TRBJ2-1
abundance: NA
CDR3nt: TGTGCCAGCAGCTTAGTGGTCAGCGGTGGGTACAATGAGCAGTTCTTC
CDR3aa: CASSLVVSGGYNEQFF

v_gene: TRBV19
d_gene: NA
j_gene: TRBJ1-4
abundance: NA
CDR3nt: TGTGCCAGTAGACGGACTACTAATGAAAAACTGTTTTTT
CDR3aa: CASRRTTNEKLFF

v_gene: TRBV29-1
d_gene: NA
j_gene: TRBJ1-5
abundance: NA
CDR3nt: TGCAGCGTGGCCCAGGGCGAAGGGCAGCCCCAGCATTTT
CDR3aa: CSVAQGEGQPQHF

v_gene: TRBV27
d_gene: NA
j_gene: TRBJ2-5
abundance: NA
CDR3nt: TGTGCCAGCAGTTTAGGGGGGGGCGAGGAGACCCAGTACTTC
CDR3aa: CASSLGGGEETQYF

v_gene: TRBV19
d_gene: NA
j_gene: TRBJ2-1
abundance: NA
CDR3nt: TGTGCCAGTATCCGAAACAATGAGCAGTTCTTC
CDR3aa: CASIRNNEQFF

v_gene: TRBV5-8
d_gene: NA
j_gene: TRBJ2-1
abundance: once
CDR3nt: TGTGCCAGCTTCAGGGGGGTCAGGAATGAGCAGTTCTTC
CDR3aa: CASFRGVRNEQFF

v_gene: TRBV5-1
d_gene: NA
j_gene: TRBJ2-1
abundance: NA
CDR3nt: TGCGCCAGTAGGCGCGAATACAATGAGCAGTTCTTC
CDR3aa: CASRREYNEQFF

v_gene: TRBV12-3/TRBV12-4
d_gene: NA
j_gene: TRBJ1-1
abundance: NA
CDR3nt: TGTGCCAGCAGTTTCTACAGGAACACTGAAGCTTTCTTT
CDR3aa: CASSFYRNTEAFF

v_gene: TRBV28
d_gene: NA
j_gene: TRBJ1-2
abundance: NA
CDR3nt: TGTGCCAGCAGTTCATTCGGGCGAGGTGGCTACACCTTC
CDR3aa: CASSSFGRGGYTF

v_gene: TRBV5-1
d_gene: TRBD2
j_gene: TRBJ2-1
abundance: NA
CDR3nt: TGCGCCAGCAGCTCAGGGACTAGCTCCTACAATGAGCAGTTCTTC
CDR3aa: CASSSGTSSYNEQFF

v_gene: TRBV18
d_gene: TRBD1
j_gene: TRBJ2-5
abundance: NA
CDR3nt: TGTGCCAGCTCACCCTCAACAGGGGGCCAAGAGACCCAGTACTTC
CDR3aa: CASSPSTGGQETQYF

v_gene: TRBV27
d_gene: NA
j_gene: TRBJ1-2
abundance: NA
CDR3nt: TGTGCCAGCAGTTTACAGTTTCCAAACTATGGCTACACCTTC
CDR3aa: CASSLQFPNYGYTF

v_gene: TRBV5-6
d_gene: NA
j_gene: TRBJ2-2
abundance: few
CDR3nt: TGTGCCAGCAGCGTACGGACAGCCAGGAACACCGGGGAGCTGTTTTTT
CDR3aa: CASSVRTARNTGELFF

v_gene: TRBV7-2
d_gene: NA
j_gene: TRBJ2-1
abundance: few
CDR3nt: TGTGCCAGCAGCTTAGGGCCCGACCCCTACAATGAGCAGTTCTTC
CDR3aa: CASSLGPDPYNEQFF

v_gene: TRBV3-1/TRBV3-2
d_gene: TRBD2
j_gene: TRBJ2-2
abundance: NA
CDR3nt: TGTGCCAGCAGCACCAGGACTAGCCAGAACACCGGGGAGCTGTTTTTT
CDR3aa: CASSTRTSQNTGELFF

v_gene: TRBV5-4
d_gene: NA
j_gene: TRBJ2-4
abundance: NA
CDR3nt: TGTGCCAGCAGCTTGGTAGGGGAAAACATTCAGTACTTC
CDR3aa: CASSLVGENIQYF

v_gene: TRBV28
d_gene: NA
j_gene: TRBJ2-7
abundance: NA
CDR3nt: TGTGCCAGCAGACAAAAGGGACTGACGTACGAGCAGTACTTC
CDR3aa: CASRQKGLTYEQYF

v_gene: TRBV24-1
d_gene: TRBD1
j_gene: TRBJ1-1
abundance: NA
CDR3nt: TGTGCCACCAGTGAGGGGACCGGGACAGACAACACTGAAGCTTTCTTT
CDR3aa: CATSEGTGTDNTEAFF